A selection of T cell receptor beta chains follows, all from one sample in a study of blood T cells in healthy people across ages. TCRdb re-called the 5' RACE reads with MiXCR, one entry per CDR3 protein. The sample shows just over 800,000 distinct CDR3 sequences, around 62% of them seen only once. Material: blood. These receptors came from a man younger than 45 in good health. CDR3s include the opening cysteine and the closing phenylalanine or tryptophan. D genes are given only for firm matches. Some rows have no size entry. The others give once, few or many, or a class for an expanded clone.

J gene,D gene,V gene,clone size,CDR3 protein,CDR3 DNA
TRBJ2-3,-,TRBV6-6,many,CASSYSMADTQYF,TGTGCCAGCAGTTACTCGATGGCAGATACGCAGTATTTT
TRBJ2-1,-,TRBV9,-,CASSGTKRKNNERFF,TGTGCCAGCAGCGGAACAAAAAGGAAAAACAATGAGCGGTTCTTC
TRBJ2-7,-,TRBV11-1,-,CASSFLDPYEQYF,TGTGCCAGCAGCTTCCTCGACCCCTACGAGCAGTACTTC
TRBJ2-7,TRBD1,TRBV20-1,-,CSAQGARNEQYF,TGCAGTGCACAGGGGGCGAGGAATGAGCAGTACTTC
TRBJ2-7,-,TRBV27,few,CASSFSADRYEQYF,TGTGCCAGCAGTTTCAGCGCGGACCGCTACGAGCAGTACTTC
TRBJ2-1,-,TRBV20-1,-,CSASTLAHFYNEQFF,TGCAGTGCATCCACACTAGCCCACTTCTACAATGAGCAGTTCTTC
TRBJ1-2,TRBD1,TRBV24-1,-,CATSDNRGTRGYTF,TGTGCCACCAGTGATAACAGGGGTACGCGGGGCTACACCTTC
TRBJ2-7,TRBD2,TRBV20-1,once,CSADRGGGWSYEQYF,TGCAGTGCCGATCGGGGGGGTGGTTGGTCCTACGAGCAGTACTTC
TRBJ2-7,-,TRBV5-6,-,CASSLGQGSPYEQYF,TGTGCCAGCAGCTTGGGGCAGGGTAGCCCCTACGAGCAGTACTTC
TRBJ2-1,-,TRBV4-3,few,CASSHNLQGLPNEQFF,TGCGCCAGCAGCCACAACCTCCAGGGTCTGCCCAATGAGCAGTTCTTC
TRBJ2-3,-,TRBV5-1,-,CASSLGVDAGTQYF,TGCGCCAGCAGCTTGGGGGTGGACGCGGGTACGCAGTATTTT
TRBJ2-6,TRBD1,TRBV12-3/TRBV12-4,-,CASSLSPGGSGANVLTF,TGTGCCAGCAGTTTAAGTCCAGGGGGATCTGGGGCCAACGTCCTGACTTTC
TRBJ2-1,-,TRBV3-1,-,CASSQTHEQFF,TGTGCCAGCAGCCAGACACATGAGCAGTTCTTC
TRBJ2-1,-,TRBV6-5,-,CASSYSSYRAAFF,TGTGCCAGCAGTTACTCGAGTTACAGGGCGGCGTTCTTC
TRBJ2-7,-,TRBV5-1,-,CASSAHRYSYEQYF,TGCGCCAGCAGCGCCCACCGGTACTCCTACGAGCAGTACTTC
TRBJ2-3,TRBD1,TRBV15,-,CATSIGQGISDTQYF,TGTGCCACCAGCATCGGACAGGGGATTTCAGATACGCAGTATTTT
TRBJ1-5,-,TRBV28,-,CASSTLSGSNQPQHF,TGTGCCAGCAGCACCTTATCCGGAAGCAATCAGCCCCAGCATTTT
TRBJ1-2,-,TRBV20-1,-,CSASPRGRRVYGYTF,TGCAGTGCTAGTCCCCGGGGCAGGCGAGTCTATGGCTACACCTTC
TRBJ2-3,-,TRBV5-1,-,CASSLDKPPDTQYF,TGCGCCAGCAGCTTGGACAAGCCCCCAGATACGCAGTATTTT
TRBJ2-7,TRBD1,TRBV7-9,-,CASSLGQGAHEQYF,TGTGCCAGCAGCTTAGGACAGGGGGCACACGAGCAGTACTTC
TRBJ1-1,TRBD1,TRBV12-3/TRBV12-4,-,CASTRQGQIEAFF,TGTGCCAGCACTCGACAGGGACAGATTGAAGCTTTCTTT
TRBJ2-7,-,TRBV7-9,many,CASSLGDYEQYF,TGCGCCAGCAGCTTGGGGGACTACGAGCAGTACTTC
TRBJ2-7,-,TRBV4-3,-,CASSHTASGEQYF,TGCGCCAGCAGCCACACAGCGTCTGGGGAGCAGTACTTC
TRBJ2-1,-,TRBV7-3,-,CASSFLGTQNHNEQFF,TGTGCCAGCAGCTTCCTCGGGACACAAAACCACAATGAGCAGTTCTTC
TRBJ2-1,-,TRBV6-5,-,CASSYSRWDEQFF,TGTGCCAGCAGTTACTCGCGCTGGGATGAGCAGTTCTTC
TRBJ2-1,TRBD2,TRBV10-3,-,CAISERAGGYNEQFF,TGTGCCATCAGTGAGCGTGCGGGGGGCTACAATGAGCAGTTCTTC
TRBJ1-1,TRBD1,TRBV28,-,CASGTAEAFF,TGTGCCAGCGGGACAGCTGAAGCTTTCTTT
TRBJ2-4,TRBD2,TRBV2,once,CASSEARRGRAKNIQYF,TGTGCCAGCAGTGAAGCTCGGCGGGGGAGGGCCAAAAACATTCAGTACTTC
TRBJ2-5,-,TRBV29-1,-,CSHNLVGGQETQYF,TGCAGTCATAACCTGGTGGGGGGCCAAGAGACCCAGTACTTC
TRBJ2-3,-,TRBV7-2,few,CASSPSLRGRLSRTDTQYF,TGTGCCAGCAGCCCCTCCCTCAGGGGGAGGTTGTCGCGCACAGATACGCAGTATTTT
TRBJ2-7,-,TRBV5-1,few,CASSSPGLGSYEQYF,TGCGCCAGCAGCTCGCCGGGACTCGGAAGCTACGAGCAGTACTTC
TRBJ2-5,-,TRBV7-3,-,CASSLSPGEIETQYF,TGTGCCAGCAGCTTAAGTCCTGGAGAAATAGAGACCCAGTACTTC
TRBJ2-5,TRBD2,TRBV4-3,few,CASSQDSKRASGIQETQYF,TGCGCCAGCAGCCAAGATTCTAAGAGGGCTAGCGGAATACAAGAGACCCAGTACTTC
TRBJ2-7,-,TRBV5-1,-,CASCFQEVVDEQYF,TGCGCCAGCTGCTTCCAGGAGGTCGTGGACGAGCAGTACTTC
TRBJ2-5,TRBD1,TRBV12-3/TRBV12-4,-,CASSLRGQDQETQYF,TGTGCCAGCAGTTTAAGGGGACAGGACCAAGAGACCCAGTACTTC
TRBJ1-2,-,TRBV30,-,CAWSNAASGYTF,TGTGCCTGGAGTAACGCAGCTTCCGGCTACACCTTC
TRBJ2-3,-,TRBV4-2,-,CASSQGSSVSTDTQYF,TGTGCCAGCAGCCAAGGGAGTAGCGTCAGCACAGATACGCAGTATTTT
TRBJ1-4,-,TRBV6-5,-,CASSYTWGRANEKLFF,TGTGCCAGCAGTTATACCTGGGGAAGGGCTAATGAAAAACTGTTTTTT
TRBJ1-1,-,TRBV9,few,CASSVGGPGAEAFF,TGTGCCAGCAGCGTCGGGGGGCCGGGCGCTGAAGCTTTCTTT
TRBJ2-2,TRBD1,TRBV9,-,CASSVAGGKYTGELFF,TGTGCCAGCAGCGTGGCAGGGGGCAAGTACACCGGGGAGCTGTTTTTT
TRBJ1-4,TRBD1,TRBV6-5,-,CASSQGQFLFF,TGTGCCAGCAGTCAGGGACAGTTCCTGTTTTTT
TRBJ2-2,TRBD2,TRBV12-3/TRBV12-4,-,CASSFASGDTGELFF,TGTGCCAGCAGTTTTGCCAGCGGGGACACCGGGGAGCTGTTTTTT
TRBJ2-7,-,TRBV5-1,-,CASSKRGIDEQYF,TGCGCCAGCAGCAAGAGGGGGATTGACGAGCAGTACTTC
TRBJ2-1,-,TRBV7-2,-,CASSPRGGRKDNEQFF,TGTGCCAGCAGCCCCCGAGGGGGGAGGAAGGACAATGAGCAGTTCTTC
TRBJ2-5,-,TRBV10-3,-,CAISESMDSLRKFLEQYF,TGTGCCATCAGTGAGTCGATGGACAGCCTCCGGAAATTTTTGGAGCAGTACTTC